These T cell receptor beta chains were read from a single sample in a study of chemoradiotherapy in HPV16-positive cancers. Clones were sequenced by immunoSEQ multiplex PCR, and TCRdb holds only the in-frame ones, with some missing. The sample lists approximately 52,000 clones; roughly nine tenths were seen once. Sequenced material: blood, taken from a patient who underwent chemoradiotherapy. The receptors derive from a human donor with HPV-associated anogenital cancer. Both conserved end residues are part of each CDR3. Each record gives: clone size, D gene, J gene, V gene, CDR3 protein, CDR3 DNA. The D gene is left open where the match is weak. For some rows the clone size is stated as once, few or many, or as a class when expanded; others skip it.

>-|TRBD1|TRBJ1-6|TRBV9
CASSVSGTGINSPLHF
TGTGCCAGCAGCGTATCCGGGACAGGTATCAATTCACCCCTCCACTTT
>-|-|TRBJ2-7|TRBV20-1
CSARDGYEQYF
TGCAGTGCCCGGGACGGCTACGAGCAGTACTTC
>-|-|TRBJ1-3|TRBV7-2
CASSPTYSGNTIYF
TGTGCCAGCAGCCCTACTTACTCTGGAAACACCATATATTTT
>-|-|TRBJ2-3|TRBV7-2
CASSLDQATDTQYF
TGTGCCAGCAGCTTAGACCAAGCCACAGATACGCAGTATTTT
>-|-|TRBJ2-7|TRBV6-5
CASSSSWRGGEQYF
TGTGCCAGCAGTTCCTCCTGGAGGGGGGGCGAGCAGTACTTC
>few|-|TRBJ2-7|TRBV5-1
CASSLYRQTDEQYF
TGCGCCAGCAGCTTGTATCGACAGACTGACGAGCAGTACTTC
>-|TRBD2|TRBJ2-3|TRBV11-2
CASSLPPAGGPSDTRYF
TGTGCCAGCAGCTTACCACCAGCGGGAGGGCCATCAGATACGCGGTATTTT
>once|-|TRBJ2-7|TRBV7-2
CASSLEAGDYEQYF
TGTGCCAGCAGCTTAGAAGCGGGTGACTACGAGCAGTACTTC
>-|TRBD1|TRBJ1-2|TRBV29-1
CSVYAGGGYTF
TGCAGCGTATATGCAGGGGGTGGCTACACCTTC
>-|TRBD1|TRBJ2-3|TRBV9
CASSLLQGASRDTQYF
TGTGCCAGCAGTCTTCTCCAGGGGGCCTCAAGAGATACGCAGTATTTT
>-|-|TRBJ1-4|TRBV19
CASSTGTTNEKLFF
TGTGCCAGTTCTACAGGGACAACTAATGAAAAACTGTTTTTT
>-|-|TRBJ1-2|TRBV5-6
CASSFSSYGYTF
TGTGCCAGCAGCTTTTCCAGCTATGGCTACACCTTC
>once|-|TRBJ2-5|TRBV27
CASSYRGSQETQYF
TGTGCCAGCAGTTACCGGGGGTCCCAAGAGACCCAGTACTTC
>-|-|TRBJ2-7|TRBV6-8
CASREGLSSSYEQYF
TGTGCCAGCAGGGAAGGACTATCGAGCTCCTACGAGCAGTACTTC
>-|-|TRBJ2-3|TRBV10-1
CASPGIHTDTQYF
TGCGCCAGCCCCGGGATCCACACAGATACGCAGTATTTT
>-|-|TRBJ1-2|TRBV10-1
CASSPSGIKRYGYTF
TGCGCCAGCAGTCCCTCAGGGATAAAACGCTATGGCTACACCTTC
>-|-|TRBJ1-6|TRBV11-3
CASSSTPGMESPLHF
TGTGCCAGCAGCTCGACCCCAGGGATGGAGTCACCCCTCCACTTT
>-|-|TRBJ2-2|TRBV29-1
CSARGSGRTGELFF
TGCAGCGCCCGGGGCAGCGGGCGCACCGGGGAGCTGTTTTTT
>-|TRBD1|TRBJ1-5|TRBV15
CATSRAGTGINQPQHF
TGTGCCACCAGCAGAGCCGGGACAGGGATCAATCAGCCCCAGCATTTT
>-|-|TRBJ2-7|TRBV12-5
CASGLTGPSYEQYF
TGTGCTAGTGGTCTTACAGGTCCCTCCTACGAGCAGTACTTC
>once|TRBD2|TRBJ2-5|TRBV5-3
CARSLDRRKAGEGQETQYF
TGTGCCAGAAGCTTGGACAGGAGAAAAGCGGGAGAGGGCCAAGAGACCCAGTACTTC
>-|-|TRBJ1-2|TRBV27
CASSPGTAPNYGYTF
TGTGCCAGCAGTCCCGGGACCGCTCCTAACTATGGCTACACCTTC
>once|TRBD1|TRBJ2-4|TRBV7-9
CASSLLAGGAYGNIQYF
TGTGCCAGCAGCTTACTCGCAGGGGGCGCCTACGGAAACATTCAGTACTTC
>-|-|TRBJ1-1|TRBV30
CAWSVTLNTEAFF
TGTGCCTGGAGTGTAACTTTGAACACTGAAGCTTTCTTT
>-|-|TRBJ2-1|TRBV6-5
CASRGQQLVNEQFF
TGTGCCAGCAGGGGACAACAGCTCGTAAATGAGCAGTTCTTC
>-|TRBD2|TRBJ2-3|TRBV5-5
CASSLGTSGRTADTQYF
TGTGCCAGCAGCTTGGGGACTAGCGGGAGGACCGCGGATACGCAGTATTTT
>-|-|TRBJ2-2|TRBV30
CAWSVRTSTGELFF
TGTGCCTGGAGTGTACGGACGAGTACCGGGGAGCTGTTTTTT
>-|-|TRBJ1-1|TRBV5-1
CASSVTGRTEAFF
TGCGCCAGCAGCGTGACTGGGCGCACTGAAGCTTTCTTT
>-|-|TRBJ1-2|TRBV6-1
CASSGDGVNYGYTF
TGTGCCAGCAGTGGAGATGGAGTTAACTATGGCTACACCTTC
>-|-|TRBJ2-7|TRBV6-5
CASSYQGGGPYEQYF
TGTGCCAGCAGTTACCAGGGAGGGGGACCCTACGAGCAGTACTTC
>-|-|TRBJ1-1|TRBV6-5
CASHRTVNTEAFF
TGTGCCAGCCACAGGACGGTGAACACTGAAGCTTTCTTT
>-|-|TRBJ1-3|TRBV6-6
CASSYYPFSGNTIYF
TGTGCCAGCAGTTACTACCCGTTCTCTGGAAACACCATATATTTT
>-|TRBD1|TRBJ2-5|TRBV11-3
CASSPTGVQETQYF
TGTGCCAGCAGCCCCACAGGGGTCCAAGAGACCCAGTACTTC
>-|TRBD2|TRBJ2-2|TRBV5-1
CASNPLAGVSGELFF
TGCGCCAGCAACCCCCTAGCGGGAGTCTCCGGGGAGCTGTTTTTT
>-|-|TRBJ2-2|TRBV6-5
CASSYADTGELFF
TGTGCCAGCAGTTACGCGGACACCGGGGAGCTGTTTTTT
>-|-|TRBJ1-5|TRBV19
CASSPLGDQPQHF
TGTGCCAGTAGTCCCCTGGGAGATCAGCCCCAGCATTTT
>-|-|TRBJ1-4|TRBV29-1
CSVDGGANEKLFF
TGCAGCGTTGACGGGGGGGCTAATGAAAAACTGTTTTTT
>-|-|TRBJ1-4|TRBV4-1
CASSRSLGPATNEKLFF
TGCGCCAGCAGCCGCTCGCTCGGGCCTGCAACTAATGAAAAACTGTTTTTT
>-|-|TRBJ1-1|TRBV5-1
CASSLGALENTEAFF
TGCGCCAGCAGCTTGGGAGCCCTAGAGAACACTGAAGCTTTCTTT
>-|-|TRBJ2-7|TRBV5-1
CASSWLGDEQYF
TGCGCCAGCAGCTGGCTGGGGGACGAGCAGTACTTC
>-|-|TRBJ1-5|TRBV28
CASGGVNQPQHF
TGTGCCAGCGGGGGGGTTAATCAGCCCCAGCATTTT
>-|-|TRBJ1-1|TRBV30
CAWSRENTEAFF
TGTGCCTGGAGTCGAGAGAACACTGAAGCTTTCTTT
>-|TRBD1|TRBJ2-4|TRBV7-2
CASSPPTGSRNIQYF
TGTGCCAGCAGCCCACCGACAGGGTCCCGAAACATTCAGTACTTC